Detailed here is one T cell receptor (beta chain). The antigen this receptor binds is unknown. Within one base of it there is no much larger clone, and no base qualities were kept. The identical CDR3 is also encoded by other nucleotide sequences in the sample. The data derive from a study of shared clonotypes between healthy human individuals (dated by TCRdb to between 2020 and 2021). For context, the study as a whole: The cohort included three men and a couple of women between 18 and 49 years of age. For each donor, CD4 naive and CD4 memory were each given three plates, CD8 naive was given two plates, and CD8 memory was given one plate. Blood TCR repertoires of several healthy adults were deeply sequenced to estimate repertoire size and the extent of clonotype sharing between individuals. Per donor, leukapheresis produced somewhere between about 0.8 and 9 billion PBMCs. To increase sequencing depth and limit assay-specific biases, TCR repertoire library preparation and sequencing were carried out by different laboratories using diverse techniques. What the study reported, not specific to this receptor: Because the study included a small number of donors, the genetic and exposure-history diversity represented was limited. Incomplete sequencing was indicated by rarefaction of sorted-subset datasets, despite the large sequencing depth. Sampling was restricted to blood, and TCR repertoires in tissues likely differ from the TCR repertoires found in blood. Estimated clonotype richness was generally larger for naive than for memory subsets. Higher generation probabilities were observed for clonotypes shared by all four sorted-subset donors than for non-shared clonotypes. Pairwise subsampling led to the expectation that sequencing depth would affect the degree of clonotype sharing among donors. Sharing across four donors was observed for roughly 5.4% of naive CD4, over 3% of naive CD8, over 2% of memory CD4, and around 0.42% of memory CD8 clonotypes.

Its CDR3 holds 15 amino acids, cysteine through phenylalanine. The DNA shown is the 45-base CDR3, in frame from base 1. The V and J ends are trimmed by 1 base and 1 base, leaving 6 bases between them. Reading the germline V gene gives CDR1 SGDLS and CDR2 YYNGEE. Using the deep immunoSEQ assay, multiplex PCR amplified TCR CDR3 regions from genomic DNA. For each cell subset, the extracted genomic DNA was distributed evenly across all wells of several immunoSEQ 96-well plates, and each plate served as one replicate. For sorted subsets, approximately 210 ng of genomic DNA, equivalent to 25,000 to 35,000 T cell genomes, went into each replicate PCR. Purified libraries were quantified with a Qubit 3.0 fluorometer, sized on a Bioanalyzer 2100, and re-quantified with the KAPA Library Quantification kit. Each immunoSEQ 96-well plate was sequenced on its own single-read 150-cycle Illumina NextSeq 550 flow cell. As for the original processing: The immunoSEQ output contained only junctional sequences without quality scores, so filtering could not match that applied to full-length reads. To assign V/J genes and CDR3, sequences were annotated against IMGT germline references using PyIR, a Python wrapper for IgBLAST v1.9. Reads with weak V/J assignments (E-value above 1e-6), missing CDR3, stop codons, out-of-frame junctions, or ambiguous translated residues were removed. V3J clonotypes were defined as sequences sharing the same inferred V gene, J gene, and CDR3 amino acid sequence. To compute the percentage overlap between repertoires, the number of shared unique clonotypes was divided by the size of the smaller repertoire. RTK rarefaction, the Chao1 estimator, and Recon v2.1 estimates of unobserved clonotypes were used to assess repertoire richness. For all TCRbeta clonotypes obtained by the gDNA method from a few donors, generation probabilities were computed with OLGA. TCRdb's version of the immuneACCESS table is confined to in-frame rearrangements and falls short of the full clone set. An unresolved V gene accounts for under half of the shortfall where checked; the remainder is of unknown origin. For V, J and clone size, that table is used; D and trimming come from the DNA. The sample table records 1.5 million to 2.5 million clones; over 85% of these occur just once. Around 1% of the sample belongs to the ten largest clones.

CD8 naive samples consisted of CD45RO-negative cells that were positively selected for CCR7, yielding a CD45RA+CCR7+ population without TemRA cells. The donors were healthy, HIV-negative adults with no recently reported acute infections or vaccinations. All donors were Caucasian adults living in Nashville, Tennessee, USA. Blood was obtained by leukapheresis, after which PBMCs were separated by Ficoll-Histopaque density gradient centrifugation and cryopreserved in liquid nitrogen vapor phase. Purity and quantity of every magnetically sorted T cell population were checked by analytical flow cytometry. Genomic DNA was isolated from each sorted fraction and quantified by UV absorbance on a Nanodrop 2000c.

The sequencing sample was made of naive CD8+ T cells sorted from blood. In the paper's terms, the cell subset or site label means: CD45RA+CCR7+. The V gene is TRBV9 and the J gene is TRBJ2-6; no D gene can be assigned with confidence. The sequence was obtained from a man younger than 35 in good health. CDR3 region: CASSVWESGANVLTF. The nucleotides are TGTGCCAGCAGCGTATGGGAATCTGGGGCCAACGTCCTGACTTTC.